Detailed here is one T cell receptor beta chain. Its cognate antigen is unknown. The data were taken from a study of beta chain features in type 1 diabetes. Study-level points and caveats: Still unanswered here is whether HLA type influences TCRB rearrangement. Highly expressing activated T cells could be over-counted with a cDNA template.

Germline values: CDR1 LNHDA, CDR2 SQIVND (reference sequence). The CDR3 consists of 15 residues. V shed 7 bases, J shed 2 bases, and the junction held 6 bases outside the gene matches. All of the sorted populations showed purity greater than 95%. Expressed TCRB transcripts were sequenced because the entire RNA isolate underwent reverse transcription. Assay: immunoSEQ multiplex PCR; the TCRdb copy retains only in-frame clones and omits some. This table has roughly 240,000 clones, roughly 70% appearing once. This receptor was identified in a man aged 25-40 years in good health. The chain combines TRBV19 with TRBJ2-7, with 12 bases matching TRBD2. Material: naive CD4+ T cells from blood. DNA for the CDR3: TGTGCCAGTACCGCGACTAGCGGGAGAGCCTACGAGCAGTACTTC. It codes for CASTATSGRAYEQYF.